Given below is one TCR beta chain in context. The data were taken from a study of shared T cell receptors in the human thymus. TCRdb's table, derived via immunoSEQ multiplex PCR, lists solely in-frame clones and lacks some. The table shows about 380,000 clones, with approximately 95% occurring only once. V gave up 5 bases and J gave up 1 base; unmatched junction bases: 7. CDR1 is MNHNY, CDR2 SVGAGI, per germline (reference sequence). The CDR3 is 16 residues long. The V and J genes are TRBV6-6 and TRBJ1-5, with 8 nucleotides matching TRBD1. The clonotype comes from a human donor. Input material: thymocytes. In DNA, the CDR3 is TGTGCCAGCAGTCCACAGGGGGAGATAAGCAATCAGCCCCAGCATTTT. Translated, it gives CASSPQGEISNQPQHF.